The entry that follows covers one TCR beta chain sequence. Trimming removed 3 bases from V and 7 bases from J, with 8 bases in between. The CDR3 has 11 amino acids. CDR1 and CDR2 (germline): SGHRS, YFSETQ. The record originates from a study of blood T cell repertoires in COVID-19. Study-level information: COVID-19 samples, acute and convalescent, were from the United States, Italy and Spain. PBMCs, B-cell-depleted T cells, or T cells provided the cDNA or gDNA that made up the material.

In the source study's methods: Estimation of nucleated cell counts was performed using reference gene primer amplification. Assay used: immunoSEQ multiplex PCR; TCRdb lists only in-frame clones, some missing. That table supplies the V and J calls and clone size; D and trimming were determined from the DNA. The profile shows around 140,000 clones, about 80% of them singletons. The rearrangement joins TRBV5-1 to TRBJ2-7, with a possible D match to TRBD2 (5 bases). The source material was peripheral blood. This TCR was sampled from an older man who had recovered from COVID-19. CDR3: CASSSGREQYF. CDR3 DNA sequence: TGCGCCAGCAGCTCGGGGAGAGAGCAGTACTTC. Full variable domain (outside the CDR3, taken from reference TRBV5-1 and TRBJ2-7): KAGVTQTPRYLIKTRGQQVTLSCSPISGHRSVSWYQQTPGQGLQFLFEYFSETQRNKGNFPGRFSGRQFSNSRSEMNVSTLELGDSALYLCASSSGREQYFGPGTRLTVT.